Listed here is a single T cell receptor (beta chain). Germline CDR1 is LNHDA and CDR2 is SQIVND (reference sequence). The CDR3 length is 15 residues. V lost 3 bases, J lost 0 bases, and 9 bases lay in between. The data derive from a study of blood T cell repertoires in COVID-19. The repertoire was sequenced with immunoSEQ multiplex PCR; TCRdb's copy has only in-frame clones and lacks some. The data show approximately 220,000 clones, nearly 90% seen once. The sample was PBMCs or T cells enriched from blood (not recorded which). This sequence joins TRBV19 and TRBJ1-5; D unresolved. The clonotype originates from a woman aged 25 to 39 with acute COVID-19. The CDR3 DNA follows: TGTGCCAGTAGTATTGCAGACTATAGCAATCAGCCCCAGCATTTT. It encodes CASSIADYSNQPQHF.